This is a list of T cell receptor beta chains from one sample in a study of molecular identifiers for immune sequencing clone quantification. One entry per CDR3 protein results from TCRdb running MiXCR on the PCR reads. In the table there are about 60,000 distinct CDR3 sequences, around 19% of which are singletons. Sequencing was performed on naive CD8+ T cells from blood, with Jurkat cell RNA spiked in. The receptors were gathered from a human donor in good health. Some libraries in this study had Jurkat cell RNA spiked in. The CDR3 runs from the conserved cysteine through the conserved F or W. A D gene is named only where the DNA matches it firmly. Rows may omit the clone size; those that give it use once, few, many or a size class.

many	-	TRBV7-7	TRBJ2-3	TGTGCTAGCAGCTTATATCAGGGAGATACGCAGTATTTT	CASSLYQGDTQYF
many	-	TRBV5-4	TRBJ2-5	TGTGCCAGCAGCTGGGGAAGGGGGAAAGAGACCCAGTACTTC	CASSWGRGKETQYF
-	-	TRBV20-1	TRBJ2-1	TGCAGTGCTAGAGATCCCCTCGACTCCTACAATGAGCAGTTCTTC	CSARDPLDSYNEQFF
-	TRBD2	TRBV7-8	TRBJ2-7	TGTGCCAGCAGCTTAGAGCTAGCGGTATACGAGCAGTACTTC	CASSLELAVYEQYF
many	-	TRBV5-4	TRBJ2-7	TGTGCCAGCAGCGACCGACAGGCCCACGAGCAGTACTTC	CASSDRQAHEQYF
-	-	TRBV27	TRBJ2-7	TGTGCCAGCAGTATAGCTGGCAATACGTACGAGCAGTACTTC	CASSIAGNTYEQYF
many	-	TRBV5-1	TRBJ1-1	TGCGCCAGCAGCTTGGAGCCAGGGGAAGCTGAAGCTTTCTTT	CASSLEPGEAEAFF
many	-	TRBV7-9	TRBJ1-5	TGTGCCAGCAGCTCGACACAGGGAGGTAGCAATCAGCCCCAGCATTTT	CASSSTQGGSNQPQHF
-	TRBD2	TRBV27	TRBJ2-7	TGTGCCAGCATCAACTCTGGGCCGGGAGGGAAGTACGAGCAGTACTTC	CASINSGPGGKYEQYF
many	TRBD2	TRBV6-2/TRBV6-3	TRBJ2-1	TGTGCCAGCAGCTCTACCGGGACTAGCTCCAACAATGAGCAGTTCTTC	CASSSTGTSSNNEQFF
many	-	TRBV4-3	TRBJ1-2	TGCGCCAGCAGCCAAGGTTCAGGGATTGTTGGCGCTTATGGCTACACCTTC	CASSQGSGIVGAYGYTF
-	-	TRBV30	TRBJ1-4	TGTGCCTGGGCGGCGTCCACTAATGAAGAACTGTTTTTT	CAWAASTNEELFF
many	-	TRBV28	TRBJ2-3	TGTGCCAGCAGTTCAATCGGACTCCTCACAGATACGCAGTATTTT	CASSSIGLLTDTQYF
many	TRBD2	TRBV29-1	TRBJ2-1	TGCAGCGTTGACATCGGGAGGGGAGGCGAGCAGTTCTTC	CSVDIGRGGEQFF
many	-	TRBV30	TRBJ1-1	TGTGCCTGGACCCCGGGGGCGGGGAATACTGAAGCTTTCTTT	CAWTPGAGNTEAFF
many	-	TRBV5-1	TRBJ2-7	TGCGCCAGCAGCTTGGCACCTGACAGCTCCTACGAGCAGTACTTC	CASSLAPDSSYEQYF
many	TRBD1	TRBV20-1	TRBJ2-3	TGCAGTGCTAGAGGGTCCGGGACAGGGTTTTCAGATACGCAGTATTTT	CSARGSGTGFSDTQYF
many	-	TRBV5-4	TRBJ2-1	TGTGCCAGCAGCTTGTCTTCGGGCTCTGGTCTGGGCAATGAGCAGTTCTTC	CASSLSSGSGLGNEQFF
many	TRBD1	TRBV28	TRBJ2-5	TGTGCCAGCAGTTTCGTTCTCCCGGGACAGGGGATCCAAGAGACCCAGTACTTC	CASSFVLPGQGIQETQYF
-	TRBD2	TRBV11-2	TRBJ2-1	TGTGCCGGCAGCTCTCCTCCGGGACTAACGGGAGGGCCCTACAATGAGCAGTTCTTC	CAGSSPPGLTGGPYNEQFF
few	-	TRBV12-3/TRBV12-4	TRBJ2-7	TGTGCCAGCATCAACCGGGACAAACCGTACGAGCAGTACTTC	CASINRDKPYEQYF
many	-	TRBV28	TRBJ2-4	TGTGCCAGCACTGGGACCGGGAACATTCAGTACTTC	CASTGTGNIQYF
many	-	TRBV10-3	TRBJ1-1	TGTGCCATCAGTGAGTCGTCGGCAGGGAGGGGGTCTGAAGCTTTCTTT	CAISESSAGRGSEAFF
many	-	TRBV5-6	TRBJ1-3	TGTGCCAGCAGCTTGTGGGGTACCGAAGGAAACACCATATATTTT	CASSLWGTEGNTIYF
many	-	TRBV24-1	TRBJ2-1	TGTGCCACCAGTGTCCCTAGAGGGGACAATGAGCAGTTCTTC	CATSVPRGDNEQFF
many	-	TRBV7-9	TRBJ1-2	TGTGCCAGCAGCGCGACAGTAAACTATGGCTACACCTTC	CASSATVNYGYTF
-	-	TRBV12-5	TRBJ2-2	TGTGCTAGTGGGGGGAGCGGGGAGCTGTTTTTT	CASGGSGELFF
-	TRBD2	TRBV4-3	TRBJ2-7	TGCGCCAGCAGCCAAGACCCAGGGACTAGCGAATCCTACGAGCAGTACTTC	CASSQDPGTSESYEQYF
many	TRBD2	TRBV29-1	TRBJ2-1	TGCAGCGTTGAAGTCTTAGCGGGAGGGGTCAATGAGCAGTTCTTC	CSVEVLAGGVNEQFF
many	-	TRBV6-5	TRBJ2-2	TGTGCCAGCAGTTACAGGACCGGGGAGCTGTTTTTT	CASSYRTGELFF
-	-	TRBV28	TRBJ2-1	TGTGCCAGCAGTTTATACCGCTTTTCCTCCTACAATGAGCAGTTCTTC	CASSLYRFSSYNEQFF
-	-	TRBV13	TRBJ2-1	TGTGCCAGCAGCTCCGCCGTGCCCGTCTACAATGAGCAGTTCTTC	CASSSAVPVYNEQFF
many	TRBD2	TRBV7-9	TRBJ2-7	TGTGCCAGCAGCTTAGCAACCGGGACTAGCGGGTTCTCAAGGGGTTACGAGCAGTACTTC	CASSLATGTSGFSRGYEQYF
many	TRBD2	TRBV7-9	TRBJ2-5	TGTGCCAGCAGCTTTTTCGGGGGGTATCAAGAGACCCAGTACTTC	CASSFFGGYQETQYF